This entry features one T cell receptor (beta chain) sequence. This entry comes from a study of blood T cell repertoires in COVID-19. Study-level information: T cells, B-cell-depleted T cells, or PBMCs supplied cDNA or gDNA.

CDR3 size: 14 residues. Germline V gives CDR1 LGHNT, CDR2 FRNRAP. J gave up 0 bases and V 5 bases, and 2 bases lay outside the gene matches. Profiled with immunoSEQ multiplex PCR; TCRdb holds only in-frame clones, not every one. In the table there are hundreds of thousands of clones, 80% to 90% of which are singletons. This chain links TRBV12-5 with TRBJ2-7, with 9 bases fitting TRBD1. The sample consisted of PBMCs or T cells enriched from blood (not recorded which). The TCR was taken from a man aged 25-40 years who had recovered from COVID-19. CDR3 in amino acids: CASGTTGGSYEQYF. The CDR3 DNA follows: TGTGCTAGTGGTACGACAGGGGGCTCCTACGAGCAGTACTTC.